A single sample is the source of the 27 T cell receptor beta chains below, sequenced in a study of cytomegalovirus exposure and HLA in healthy donors. The PCR used 60 Vbeta and 13 Jbeta primers. Assay used: immunoSEQ multiplex PCR; TCRdb lists only in-frame clones, some missing. The sample holds 100,000 to 120,000 clones, about 81% seen once. Sequencing used PBMCs. These receptors originate from a man aged 25 to 40 in good health and CMV-seronegative.

The gene calls are TRBV25-1 and TRBJ2-3, with 12 bases lining up with TRBD1. This CDR3 contains 18 residues. CDR1 MGHDK and CDR2 SYGVNS come from the germline V gene. Trimming removed 4 bases from V and 3 bases from J; junction bases left unmatched: 11. The CDR3 DNA sequence: TGTGCCAGCAGTGGTGGGGGGGACAGGGGGCCCTGGACAGATACGCAGTATTTT. Translation gives CASSGGGDRGPWTDTQYF.

CDR3 in DNA: TGCGCCAGCAGCTCCGCCGGGACTAGGGCCTACGAGCAGTACTTC. Amino acid sequence: CASSSAGTRAYEQYF. The chain recombines TRBV5-1 with TRBJ2-7; the match to TRBD2 covers 8 bases. The CDR3 sequence is 15 residues long. V shed 3 bases, J shed 2 bases, and the junction held 7 bases outside the gene matches. Per the germline V gene, CDR1 is SGHRS and CDR2 is YFSETQ.

CDR3 region: CAWSVGAETQYF. The CDR3 DNA sequence: TGTGCCTGGAGTGTGGGAGCGGAGACCCAGTACTTC. The chain is built from TRBV30 and TRBJ2-5; a possible D gene is TRBD2 (5 bases). Trimming removed 0 bases from V and 5 bases from J, with 7 bases in between. This CDR3 is 12 amino acids long. The germline gives CDR1 GTSNPN, CDR2 SVGIG (reference sequence).

The gene calls are TRBV12-5 and TRBJ2-2; D is unclear. Trimming left V 1 base short and J 4 bases short, with 16 bases between. CDR1 and CDR2 from the germline V gene are LGHNT and FRNRAP. The CDR3 is made up of 17 amino acids. CDR3 region: CASGLDPWRYSTGELFF. The CDR3 DNA sequence: TGTGCTAGTGGTTTGGACCCCTGGCGGTATTCCACCGGGGAGCTGTTTTTT.

The J gene is TRBJ2-3, the V gene TRBV4-3; no reliable D call. Germline values: CDR1 LGHNA, CDR2 YSLEER. V lost 0 bases and J lost 7, with 11 bases in between. The CDR3 is 14 amino acids. The CDR3 DNA sequence: TGCGCCAGCAGCCAAGATCCTAGTCCTAATACGCAGTATTTT. Translating gives CASSQDPSPNTQYF.

The chain recombines TRBV20-1 with TRBJ1-1, with 7 nucleotides matching TRBD1. CDR1 DFQATT and CDR2 SNEGSKA come from the germline V gene (reference sequence). The CDR3 covers 10 residues. V lost 3 bases, J lost 10 bases, and 2 bases stayed unmatched. CDR3 protein: CSASGDRAFF. CDR3 coding DNA: TGCAGTGCTAGTGGGGACAGAGCTTTCTTT.

The gene calls are TRBV15 and TRBJ1-1; D remains ambiguous. Germline-derived CDR1 and CDR2 are LNHNV and YYDKDF (reference sequence). The CDR3 has 17 residues. Trimming took off 0 bases at V and 3 bases at J, with 17 bases between the two ends. This chain's CDR3 is CATSRDLGRGLDTEAFF. The CDR3 region has the DNA TGTGCCACCAGCAGAGATTTGGGCCGGGGTTTGGACACTGAAGCTTTCTTT.

The chain couples TRBV9 to TRBJ2-1, with 11 nucleotides matching TRBD2. In germline, CDR1 is SGDLS, CDR2 YYNGEE. Unmatched junction bases numbered 15, after V lost 4 bases and J lost 9 bases. CDR3 length: 17 residues. The CDR3 spells CASSIGAGSGGAFEQFF. The CDR3 DNA sequence: TGTGCCAGCAGCATCGGCGCCGGTAGCGGGGGGGCTTTTGAGCAGTTCTTC.

This chain links TRBV18 with TRBJ2-7, with a possible D match to TRBD2 (5 bases). This CDR3 contains 11 residues. In germline, CDR1 is KGHSH, CDR2 LQKENI. V lost 5 bases and J 7 bases, leaving 9 bases between the germline ends. The CDR3 bases are TGTGCCAGCTCAGGACGGGGAGAGCAGTACTTC. This encodes CASSGRGEQYF.

V and J are TRBV11-2 and TRBJ2-7; TRBD2 matches at 7 bases. Trimming took 5 bases from V and 1 from J; bases not matched to a gene: 11. This CDR3 has 16 amino acids. In germline, CDR1 is SGHAT, CDR2 FQNNGV. Here the CDR3 DNA reads TGTGCCAGCAGCACCTACTTTAGCGGGTATTCCTACGAGCAGTACTTC. It encodes CASSTYFSGYSYEQYF.

This chain joins TRBV30 and TRBJ1-1; TRBD1 agrees at 7 bases. Looked up from germline, CDR1 is GTSNPN and CDR2 is SVGIG (reference sequence). After removal of 5 bases from V and 3 bases from J, the junction contained 3 bases not matched to a gene. The CDR3 has 12 residues. The CDR3, as DNA: TGTGCCTGGGGCAGGGGGGACACTGAAGCTTTCTTT. Amino acid sequence: CAWGRGDTEAFF.

The rearrangement joins TRBV7-2 to TRBJ2-5; 12 bases map to TRBD2. Germline CDR1 and CDR2: SGHTA and FQGNSA. With V trimmed by 1 base and J by 5 bases, 5 bases remained unmatched. The CDR3 consists of 16 residues. In DNA, the CDR3 is TGTGCCAGCAGCTTAGTGGCTAGCGGGGGGGCGGAGACCCAGTACTTC. Encoded protein: CASSLVASGGAETQYF.

This clone was seen only a few times. The rearrangement uses TRBV6-1 and TRBJ2-3; D is ambiguous. Germline V gene data show CDR1 as MNHNS and CDR2 as SASEGT. V gave up 4 bases and J gave up 2 bases, with 10 bases separating them. The CDR3 extends over 14 amino acids. The CDR3 coding sequence is TGTGCCAGCAGTGTCCAGGCCCTCACAGATACGCAGTATTTT. It translates to CASSVQALTDTQYF.

The chain recombines TRBV9 with TRBJ2-5, with 8 bases matching TRBD2. Trimming at V came to 3 bases and at J to 5 bases, leaving 9 bases not matched to a gene. The germline V gene has CDR1 SGDLS and CDR2 YYNGEE. The CDR3 has 15 residues. CDR3 sequence: CASSASRGGMETQYF. The CDR3, as DNA: TGTGCCAGCAGCGCCTCTCGGGGGGGGATGGAGACCCAGTACTTC.

The chain combines TRBV10-2 with TRBJ2-7; D might be TRBD1 (5 bases). The germline V and J ends were trimmed by 4 bases and 6 bases, with 19 bases remaining between them. CDR1 and CDR2 (germline): WSHSY, SAAADI. The CDR3 consists of 15 residues. This chain's CDR3 is CASSVPRGSGGEQYF. DNA for the CDR3: TGCGCCAGCAGTGTTCCTAGGGGATCCGGTGGCGAGCAGTACTTC.

The genes are TRBV7-9 and TRBJ2-3; 7 bases match TRBD2. The germline V gene has CDR1 SEHNR and CDR2 FQNEAQ (reference sequence). The CDR3 loop spans 15 amino acids. V dropped 0 bases and J dropped 3; count of bases not matched to a gene: 3. The CDR3 nucleotides are TGTGCCAGCAGCTTAGCGTTGGGGGGGACAGATACGCAGTATTTT. Its translation is CASSLALGGTDTQYF.

With respect to this clone: A read error may account for a junction end that differs from germline. This chain connects TRBV19 to TRBJ1-1, with TRBD1 as a possible D gene (6 bases). The CDR3 is made up of 11 amino acids. The V gene's germline CDR1 is LNHDA and CDR2 SQIVND (reference sequence). CDR3 sequence: CASSRAFQGGF. The DNA of the CDR3 is TGTGCCAGTAGTAGGGCATTCCAAGGGGGATTT.

The chain links TRBV28 to TRBJ1-3; D is possibly TRBD1 (5 bases). There are 15 residues in the CDR3. With 0 bases removed from V and 3 bases from J, the gap between germline ends came to 9 bases. Germline V lookup: CDR1 MDHEN, CDR2 SYDVKM. This CDR3 is CASSLWGLGGNTIYF. The CDR3 DNA follows: TGTGCCAGCAGTTTATGGGGGCTTGGTGGAAACACCATATATTTT.

The chain recombines TRBV18 with TRBJ1-5; D remains ambiguous. The germline CDR1 and CDR2 sequences are KGHSH and LQKENI. The CDR3 has 15 amino acids. V shed 3 bases and J shed 0 bases, with 9 bases lying between them. In nucleotides, the CDR3 is TGTGCCAGCTCACCTCGGAGGGATAGCAATCAGCCCCAGCATTTT. Translating it yields CASSPRRDSNQPQHF.

The chain couples TRBV30 to TRBJ1-5; D may be TRBD1 (5 bases). Germline loops: CDR1 GTSNPN, CDR2 SVGIG (reference sequence). The V end lost 0 bases, the J end lost 11 bases, and 11 bases lay between the germline ends. This CDR3 is 12 amino acids long. The CDR3 loop is CAWSVWPGAQHF. DNA for the CDR3: TGTGCCTGGAGTGTATGGCCGGGGGCCCAGCATTTT.

The rearrangement uses TRBV28 and TRBJ1-5, with D possibly being TRBD1 (6 bases). Trimming shortened V by 3 bases and J by 0 bases, and 15 bases separated the two germline ends. The CDR3 loop spans 17 amino acids. Per the germline V gene, CDR1 is MDHEN and CDR2 is SYDVKM. CDR3 protein: CASSLDGQFYSNQPQHF. DNA for the CDR3: TGTGCCAGCAGTTTGGATGGACAGTTCTATAGCAATCAGCCCCAGCATTTT. The variable domain in full, completed from reference TRBV28 and TRBJ1-5, reads DVKVTQSSRYLVKRTGEKVFLECVQDMDHENMFWYRQDPGLGLRLIYFSYDVKMKEKGDIPEGYSVSREKKERFSLILESASTNQTSMYLCASSLDGQFYSNQPQHFGDGTRLSIL.

The chain recombines TRBV19 with TRBJ2-7; no clear D gene. Trimming removed 3 bases at V and 1 base at J, with 7 bases between. The germline V gene encodes CDR1 LNHDA and CDR2 SQIVND (reference sequence). The CDR3 spans 13 residues. The CDR3 is CASSMSVSYEQYF. In DNA, the CDR3 is TGTGCCAGTAGTATGTCAGTTTCCTACGAGCAGTACTTC.

The rearrangement links TRBV21-1 to TRBJ2-6; the listed D gene, TRBD2, was not tested against the DNA. TRBV21-1 is tagged as a pseudogene. The CDR3 extends over 18 amino acids. CDR3 DNA sequence: TGTGCCAGCAGCAACGGAGGCGGATTAGTCTCTGGGGCCAACGTCCTGACTTTC. This gives the protein CASSNGGGLVSGANVLTF.

This clone has a handful of counts. The genes are TRBV6-6 and TRBJ2-4; D is unresolved. V shed 0 bases and J shed 5 bases, with 5 bases lying between them. The CDR3 extends over 13 amino acids. Germline V CDR1 and CDR2: MNHNY, SVGAGI (reference sequence). The CDR3 protein is CASSYSRENIQYF. The CDR3 bases are TGTGCCAGCAGTTACTCTCGGGAAAACATTCAGTACTTC.

V usage is TRBV29-1 and J usage is TRBJ2-1; TRBD1 matches at 8 bases. This CDR3 is built from 14 residues. Trimming cost V 2 bases and J 7 bases; bases outside gene matches: 7. Germline CDR1 SQVTM, CDR2 ANQGSEA. CDR3 sequence (DNA): TGCAGCGTTGAAACGGCGGACAGGGTTAATGAGCAGTTCTTC. Translated: CSVETADRVNEQFF.

The chain links TRBV5-1 to TRBJ1-2, with D tentatively TRBD1 (6 bases). Germline loops: CDR1 SGHRS, CDR2 YFSETQ. The CDR3 is 14 amino acids. Trimming removed 7 bases at V and 2 bases at J, with 15 bases between. The CDR3 DNA is TGCGCCAGCGGCGGACAGAGAAACAACTATGGCTACACCTTC. Encoded protein: CASGGQRNNYGYTF.

This clone has more than one count but fewer than ten. The rearrangement joins TRBV11-2 to TRBJ2-7; no firm D call. V gave up 3 bases and J gave up 2 bases, with 2 bases separating them. The CDR3 loop spans 11 amino acids. CDR1 and CDR2 from the germline V gene are SGHAT and FQNNGV. The CDR3 protein is CASSFTYEQYF. The CDR3 coding sequence is TGTGCCAGCAGCTTCACCTACGAGCAGTACTTC.